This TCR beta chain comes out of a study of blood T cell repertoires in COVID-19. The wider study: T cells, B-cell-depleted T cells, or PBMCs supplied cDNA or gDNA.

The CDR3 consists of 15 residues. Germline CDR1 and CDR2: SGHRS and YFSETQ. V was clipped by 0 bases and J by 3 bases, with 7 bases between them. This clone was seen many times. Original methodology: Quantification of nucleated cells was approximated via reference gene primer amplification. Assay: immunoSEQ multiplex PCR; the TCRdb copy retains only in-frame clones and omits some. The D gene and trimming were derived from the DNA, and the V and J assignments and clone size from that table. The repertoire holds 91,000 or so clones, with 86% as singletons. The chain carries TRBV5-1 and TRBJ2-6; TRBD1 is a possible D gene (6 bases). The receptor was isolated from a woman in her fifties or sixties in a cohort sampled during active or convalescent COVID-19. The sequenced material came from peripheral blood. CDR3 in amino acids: CASSLGRGGANVLTF. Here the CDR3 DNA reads TGCGCCAGCAGCTTGGGCAGGGGTGGGGCCAACGTCCTGACTTTC.